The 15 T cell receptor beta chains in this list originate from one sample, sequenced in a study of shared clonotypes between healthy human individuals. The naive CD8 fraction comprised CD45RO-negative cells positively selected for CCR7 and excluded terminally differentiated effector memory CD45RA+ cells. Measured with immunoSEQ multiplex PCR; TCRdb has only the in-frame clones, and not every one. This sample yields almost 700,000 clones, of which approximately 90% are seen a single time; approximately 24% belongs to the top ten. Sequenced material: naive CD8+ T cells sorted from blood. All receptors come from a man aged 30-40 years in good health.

CDR3 sequence (DNA): TGTGCCAGCAGTTTGGACGGGAGGGTTACCTACAATGAGCAGTTCTTC. Residues: CASSLDGRVTYNEQFF. This chain links TRBV28 with TRBJ2-1; TRBD2 aligns across 8 bases. This CDR3 contains 16 residues. Germline V gives CDR1 MDHEN, CDR2 SYDVKM. V shed 3 bases and J 2 bases; nucleotides not matched to a gene: 6.

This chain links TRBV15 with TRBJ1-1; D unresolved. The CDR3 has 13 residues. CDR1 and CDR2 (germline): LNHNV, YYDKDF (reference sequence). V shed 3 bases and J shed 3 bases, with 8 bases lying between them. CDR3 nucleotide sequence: TGTGCCACCAGCAGTCTAGGGTACACTGAAGCTTTCTTT. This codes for CATSSLGYTEAFF.

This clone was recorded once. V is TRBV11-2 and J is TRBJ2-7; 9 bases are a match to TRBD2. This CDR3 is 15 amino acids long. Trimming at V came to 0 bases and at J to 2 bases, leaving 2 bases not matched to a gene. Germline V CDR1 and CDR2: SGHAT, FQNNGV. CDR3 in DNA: TGTGCCAGCAGCTTAGAACTAGCGGGTACCTACGAGCAGTACTTC. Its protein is CASSLELAGTYEQYF.

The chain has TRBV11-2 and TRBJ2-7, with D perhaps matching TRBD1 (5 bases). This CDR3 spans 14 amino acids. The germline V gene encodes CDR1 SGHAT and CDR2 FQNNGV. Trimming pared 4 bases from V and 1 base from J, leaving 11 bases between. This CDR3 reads CASSSGAASYEQYF. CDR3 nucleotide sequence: TGTGCCAGCAGCTCTGGGGCGGCGTCCTACGAGCAGTACTTC.

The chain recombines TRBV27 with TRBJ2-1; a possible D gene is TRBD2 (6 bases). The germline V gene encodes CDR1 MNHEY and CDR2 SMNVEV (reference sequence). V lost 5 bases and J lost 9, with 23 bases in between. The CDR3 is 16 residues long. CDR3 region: CASSQPVGSRISEQFF. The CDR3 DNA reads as TGTGCCAGCAGTCAACCCGTCGGGAGCCGGATTAGTGAGCAGTTCTTC.

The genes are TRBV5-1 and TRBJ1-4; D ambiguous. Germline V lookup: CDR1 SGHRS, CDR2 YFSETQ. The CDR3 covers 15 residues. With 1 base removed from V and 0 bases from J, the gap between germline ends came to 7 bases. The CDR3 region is CASSLYPPTNEKLFF. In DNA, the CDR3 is TGCGCCAGCAGCTTGTACCCACCAACTAATGAAAAACTGTTTTTT. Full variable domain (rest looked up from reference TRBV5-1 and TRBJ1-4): KAGVTQTPRYLIKTRGQQVTLSCSPISGHRSVSWYQQTPGQGLQFLFEYFSETQRNKGNFPGRFSGRQFSNSRSEMNVSTLELGDSALYLCASSLYPPTNEKLFFGSGTQLSVL.

This CDR3 is CASGTVGAGYEQYF. The CDR3 region has the DNA TGTGCCAGCGGCACAGTCGGTGCGGGCTACGAGCAGTACTTC. The gene calls are TRBV27 and TRBJ2-7, with a possible D match to TRBD2 (5 bases). CDR3 length: 14 amino acids. CDR1 and CDR2 (germline): MNHEY, SMNVEV (reference sequence). Between the trimmed V and J ends, which lost 8 bases and 3 bases, there was a span of 17 bases.

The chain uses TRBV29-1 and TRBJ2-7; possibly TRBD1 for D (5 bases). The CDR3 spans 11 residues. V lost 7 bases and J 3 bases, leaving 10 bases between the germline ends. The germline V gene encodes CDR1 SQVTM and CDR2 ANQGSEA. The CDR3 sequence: CSATDSYEQYF. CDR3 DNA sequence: TGCAGCGCTACCGACAGCTACGAGCAGTACTTC.

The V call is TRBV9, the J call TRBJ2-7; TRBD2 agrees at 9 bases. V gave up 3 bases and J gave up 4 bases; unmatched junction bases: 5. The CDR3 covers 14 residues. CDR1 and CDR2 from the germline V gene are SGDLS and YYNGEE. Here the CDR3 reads CASSESAGGYEQYF. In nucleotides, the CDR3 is TGTGCCAGCAGCGAGTCCGCGGGAGGGTACGAGCAGTACTTC.

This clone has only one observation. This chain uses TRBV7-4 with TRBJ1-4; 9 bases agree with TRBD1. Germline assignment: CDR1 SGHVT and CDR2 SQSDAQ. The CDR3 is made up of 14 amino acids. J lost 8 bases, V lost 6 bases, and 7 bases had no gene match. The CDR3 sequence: CASRHRDREEKLFF. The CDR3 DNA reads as TGTGCCAGCAGACACCGGGACAGGGAAGAAAAACTGTTTTTT.

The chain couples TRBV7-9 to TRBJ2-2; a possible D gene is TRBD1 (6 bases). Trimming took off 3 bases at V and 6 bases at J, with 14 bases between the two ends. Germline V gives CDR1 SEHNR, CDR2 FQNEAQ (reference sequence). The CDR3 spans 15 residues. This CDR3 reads CASSFNRVGAGELFF. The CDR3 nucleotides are TGTGCCAGCAGCTTTAACAGGGTTGGTGCCGGGGAGCTGTTTTTT.

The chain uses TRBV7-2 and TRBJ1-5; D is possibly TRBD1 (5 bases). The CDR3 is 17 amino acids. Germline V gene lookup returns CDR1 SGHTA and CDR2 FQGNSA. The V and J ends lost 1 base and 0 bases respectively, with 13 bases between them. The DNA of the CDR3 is TGTGCCAGCAGCTTAGTTGTAGGGGATAATAGCAATCAGCCCCAGCATTTT. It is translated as CASSLVVGDNSNQPQHF.

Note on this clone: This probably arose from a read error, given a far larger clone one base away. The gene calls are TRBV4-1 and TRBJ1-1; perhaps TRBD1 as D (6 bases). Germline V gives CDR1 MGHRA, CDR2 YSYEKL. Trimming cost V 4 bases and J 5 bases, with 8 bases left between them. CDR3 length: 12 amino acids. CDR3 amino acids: CASSLQGTEAFF. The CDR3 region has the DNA TGCGCCAGCAGCCTACAGGGAACTGAAGCTTTCTTT.

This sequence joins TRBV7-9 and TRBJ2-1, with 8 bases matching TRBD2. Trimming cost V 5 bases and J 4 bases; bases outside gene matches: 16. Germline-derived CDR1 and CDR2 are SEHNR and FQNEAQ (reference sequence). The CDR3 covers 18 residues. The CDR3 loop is CASSPRGMASGFYNEQFF. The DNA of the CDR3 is TGTGCCAGCAGCCCGAGGGGCATGGCTAGCGGGTTTTACAATGAGCAGTTCTTC.

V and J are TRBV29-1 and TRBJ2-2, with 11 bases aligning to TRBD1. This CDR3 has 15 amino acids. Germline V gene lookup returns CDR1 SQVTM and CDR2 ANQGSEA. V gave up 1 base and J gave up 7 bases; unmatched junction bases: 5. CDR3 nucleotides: TGCAGCGTTGAAGTGGGGGACAGGGGGATCGGGGAGCTGTTTTTT. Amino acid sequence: CSVEVGDRGIGELFF.